These T cell receptor beta chains were read from a single sample in a study of blood T cell repertoires in COVID-19. Generated by immunoSEQ multiplex PCR, the TCRdb table keeps only in-frame clones and is missing some. This table has tens of thousands of clones, nearly 80% appearing once. Sequenced sample: peripheral blood. The source is a man between 65 and 85 years old with COVID-19, enrolled during active disease. The conserved cysteine and the conserved F or W are not part of the CDR3 here. Clone size, where shown, is once, few, many, or a class for clones that have expanded.

len	v_gene	abundance	CDR3aa
12	TRBV11-3	-	ASSLLLAHNEQF
15	TRBV29-1	-	SVAWASGPRSYNEQF
11	TRBV10-1	-	ASRELLNTEAF
17	TRBV5-1	-	ASSLGRPTTDSGANVLT
10	TRBV6-2/TRBV6-3	-	ASSTLEGGFR
11	TRBV6-2/TRBV6-3	-	ASSYGGVSIQF
13	TRBV5-1	-	ASSFTSGGDYEQY
13	TRBV6-2/TRBV6-3	-	ASSFRHLLDSPLH
18	TRBV4-2	-	ASSQVTQGGGPQGAGGYT
9	TRBV19	-	ASSLSMGYT
11	TRBV7-2	-	ASSSRTNYEQY
13	TRBV3-1/TRBV3-2	-	ASSQRGQGNTEAF
11	TRBV19	-	ASSMTGSSPLH
17	TRBV3-1/TRBV3-2	many	ASSQDQVKSGVVTYEQY
14	TRBV28	-	ASSPPDFPITDTQY
14	TRBV9	-	ASSPEDRSSYNEQF
10	TRBV2	-	ASSETGDGYT
11	TRBV7-2	-	ASSQGGNQPQH
10	TRBV7-9	-	ASSLDEAEAF
13	TRBV19	-	ASSIGRAGANVLT
14	TRBV27	-	ASSQRKSTAGNTIY
10	TRBV19	-	ASSQGGFEQY
14	TRBV4-1	-	ASSQPDSIAKNIQY
10	TRBV11-3	-	ASSLDPTKEF
13	TRBV7-9	-	ASGIGTGGRETQY
14	TRBV9	-	ASSTSDRGGNQPQH
12	TRBV3-1/TRBV3-2	-	ASSLGRGRSPLH
11	TRBV3-1/TRBV3-2	-	ASSLDSAQPQH
12	TRBV7-2	once	ASSFSPGQGGYT
14	TRBV7-8	-	ASSLVAGGTTDTQY
13	TRBV24-1	-	ATSDHDREDTEAF
13	TRBV5-1	-	ASSLNGGEASPLH
13	TRBV7-9	-	ASSLVGSMNTEAF
12	TRBV7-3	few	ASSLGLAGDTQY
14	TRBV5-8	-	ASSPAGRRAFYGYT
14	TRBV7-2	-	ASSFQSGQMNTEAF
13	TRBV6-6	-	ASSYLNGYLTEAF
11	TRBV11-3	once	ASSLGLANEQF
12	TRBV4-1	-	ASSQAAGWETQY
13	TRBV11-3	-	ASSTGLAIRNEQF
12	TRBV7-9	-	ASSLDVTQDEQY
15	TRBV30	-	AWSVTGGGRSYNEQF
14	TRBV19	few	ASSIPPRSSNSPLH
13	TRBV9	-	ASSAQQGGEETQY
13	TRBV7-2	-	ASSLAPGQNYGYT
12	TRBV5-6	-	ASSLYLRATEAF
11	TRBV5-5	few	ASSFQGNQPQH
11	TRBV27	-	ASKTTRDEKLF
11	TRBV25-1	-	ASTGGHNYGYT
12	TRBV7-9	-	ASSPQTGGGGYT
14	TRBV7-3	-	ASSLKYSGGADEQF
13	TRBV10-3	-	AISWDSALYNEQF
15	TRBV25-1	-	ASSEYGERSGANVLT
12	TRBV5-1	once	ASSLAGGYSPLH